What follows are 4 T cell receptor beta chains derived from one specimen sequenced in a study of blood T cell repertoires in COVID-19. TCRdb's table, derived via immunoSEQ multiplex PCR, lists solely in-frame clones and lacks some. The sample shows about 270,000 clones, 80% to 85% of them seen only once. The sequenced material came from peripheral blood. All receptors derive from a woman aged 55-70 years with active or convalescent COVID-19.

This clone has only a few counts. The rearrangement links TRBV6-2 or TRBV6-3 to TRBJ1-2; D is unclear. The germline gives CDR1 MNHEY, CDR2 SVGEGT. The length of the CDR3 is 11 residues. Deletions cut 5 bases from V and 6 bases from J, with 7 bases between. The CDR3 protein is CASSRYDGYTF. The CDR3 nucleotides read TGTGCCAGCAGTCGCTATGATGGCTACACCTTC.

The chain is built from TRBV5-1 and TRBJ2-1, with D perhaps matching TRBD2 (6 bases). V lost 4 bases and J 0 bases, leaving 14 bases between the germline ends. Germline values: CDR1 SGHRS, CDR2 YFSETQ. This CDR3 is built from 16 residues. The CDR3 spells CASSPWASDSYNEQFF. The CDR3, as DNA: TGCGCCAGCAGCCCGTGGGCTAGCGACTCCTACAATGAGCAGTTCTTC.

The chain is built from TRBV24-1 and TRBJ2-5; 7 bases map to TRBD2. The CDR3 consists of 15 residues. V lost 1 base and J lost 8; bases outside the gene matches: 9. Germline assignment: CDR1 KGHDR and CDR2 SFDVKD. The CDR3 region has the DNA TGTGCCACCAGTGATTTTGAGGCAGGGAGGGAAACCCAGTACTTC. Its translation: CATSDFEAGRETQYF.

The V call is TRBV7-3, the J call TRBJ1-2; 11 bases map to TRBD1. The ends lost 4 bases at V and 4 bases at J; junction bases unmatched: 2. The CDR3 contains 14 residues. CDR1 SGHTA and CDR2 FQGTGA come from the germline V gene. The CDR3 coding sequence is TGTGCCAGCAGCTCGGGACAGGGGGGCTATGGCTACACCTTC. Translated, it gives CASSSGQGGYGYTF.